These 2 T cell receptor beta chains were all obtained from the same sample, sequenced in a study of tumor-infiltrating lymphocytes in oesophageal squamous cell carcinoma. Via MiXCR, TCRdb re-called the PCR reads, giving one row per CDR3 protein. The table shows approximately 20,000 distinct CDR3 sequences, with about 38% occurring only once. The sequenced sample consisted of normal esophageal tissue next to the tumor. The receptors stem from a male donor with esophageal squamous cell carcinoma.

This clonotype was seen at least ten times. The rearrangement joins TRBV27 to TRBJ2-3; D may match TRBD1 or TRBD2 (5 bases each). With 1 base removed from V and 3 bases from J, the gap between germline ends came to 11 bases. Per the germline V gene, CDR1 is MNHEY and CDR2 is SMNVEV (reference sequence). The CDR3 consists of 15 residues. CDR3 bases: TGTGCCAGCAGTTTATGGGGGAAGGAGACAGATACGCAGTATTTT. Translated, it gives CASSLWGKETDTQYF.

The chain carries TRBV7-3 and TRBJ2-4; D is perhaps TRBD1 (6 bases). The J call is in doubt because the DNA end fits TRBJ2-5 better. Germline loops: CDR1 SGHTA, CDR2 FQGTGA. This CDR3 comprises 16 residues. CDR3 sequence: CASSLNAQGSQETQYF. The DNA for the CDR3 is TGTGCCAGCAGCTTAAATGCCCAGGGGAGCCAAGAGACCCAGTACTTC.